The T cell receptor (beta chain) under discussion was sequenced for a study of T cell responses to AZD1222 COVID-19 vaccine. General observations from the study: White British people made up most donors, females outnumbered males, and clonal diversity was possibly underestimated. Only after the peak T cell response were repertoires sampled. The CD4 TCRs associated with vaccination extended across spike and predominated at 160-218 and 743-854.

Remarks on this clone: The antigen remains unidentified.

Sequencing was performed with immunoSEQ multiplex PCR; in TCRdb, only in-frame clones are kept and a portion is missing. The profile shows about 47,000 clones, over 75% of them singletons. V dropped 5 bases and J dropped 9 bases, with 23 bases sitting between them. The CDR3 extends over 16 amino acids. Germline CDR1 MNHNY, CDR2 SVGAGI (reference sequence). Sequencing was performed on peripheral blood, taken 28 days after the second dose of the MenACWY control vaccine. V usage is TRBV6-6 and J usage is TRBJ2-1; the D gene could be TRBD1 or TRBD2 (5 bases each). The receptor comes from an adult who received the MenACWY meningococcal vaccine as a control. In DNA, the CDR3 is TGTGCCAGCAGTCTACCTCTTGGGGGAGAGGGGCCTGAGCAGTTCTTC. It translates to CASSLPLGGEGPEQFF.